The 20 T cell receptor beta chains in this list originate from one sample, sequenced in a study of cytomegalovirus exposure and HLA in healthy donors. PCR primers comprised 60 Vbeta and 13 Jbeta primers. This table comes from immunoSEQ multiplex PCR, and its TCRdb copy is limited to in-frame clones, with some not included. The top ten hold approximately 6% of the sample, which has 100,000 to 150,000 clones, roughly 9% seen once. The sequenced material came from PBMCs. The receptors stem from a woman aged 40 to 55 in good health and CMV-seropositive.

V is TRBV5-4 and J is TRBJ1-1; D not resolved. Trimming pared 7 bases from V and 0 bases from J, leaving 16 bases between. This CDR3 contains 15 residues. Germline values: CDR1 SGHNT, CDR2 YYREEE (reference sequence). The CDR3 DNA reads TGTGCCAGCTACCGCGGGTCGGGGATGAACACTGAAGCTTTCTTT. Protein sequence: CASYRGSGMNTEAFF. Supplemented by reference TRBV5-4 and TRBJ1-1, the full variable domain reads ETGVTQSPTHLIKTRGQQVTLRCSSQSGHNTVSWYQQALGQGPQFIFQYYREEENGRGNFPPRFSGLQFPNYSSELNVNALELDDSALYLCASYRGSGMNTEAFFGQGTRLTVV.

This clone was seen many times. The chain carries TRBV5-1 and TRBJ2-3; 8 positions agree with TRBD2. V trimming: 6 bases; J trimming: 3 bases; junction bases outside the gene matches: 6. This CDR3 has 14 residues. The V gene's germline CDR1 is SGHRS and CDR2 YFSETQ. DNA for the CDR3: TGCGCCAGCATGGATAGCGGGGTAACAGATACGCAGTATTTT. It is translated as CASMDSGVTDTQYF.

This clone has just a few counts. The genes are TRBV7-9 and TRBJ1-1; TRBD1 matches at 7 bases. This CDR3 is 14 amino acids long. V lost 3 bases to trimming and J lost 5 bases; unmatched junction nucleotides: 6. Germline assignment: CDR1 SEHNR and CDR2 FQNEAQ (reference sequence). The CDR3 loop reads CASSFGQVSTEAFF. In nucleotides, the CDR3 is TGTGCCAGCAGCTTCGGACAGGTCTCAACTGAAGCTTTCTTT.

This clone turned up a few times. This chain connects TRBV27 to TRBJ2-7; 9 bases match TRBD1. The CDR3 sequence is 16 residues long. Germline V CDR1 and CDR2: MNHEY, SMNVEV (reference sequence). V was clipped by 5 bases and J by 4 bases; unmatched bases: 12. CDR3 region: CASSPPPGQGVYEQYF. The CDR3 DNA is TGTGCCAGCAGTCCCCCCCCGGGACAGGGTGTATACGAGCAGTACTTC.

This clone was seen a few times. The chain carries TRBV18 and TRBJ1-1, with D hard to call. Trimming removed 3 bases from V and 2 bases from J, with 13 bases in between. Germline CDR1 reads KGHSH; CDR2 reads LQKENI. The CDR3 loop spans 15 amino acids. The CDR3 region has the DNA TGTGCCAGCTCACCCCTCGCTACAGTAAACACTGAAGCTTTCTTT. Translated: CASSPLATVNTEAFF.

This clone was detected a few times. This sequence joins TRBV25-1 and TRBJ1-2; a possible D gene is TRBD1 (6 bases). The length of the CDR3 is 14 residues. Germline V gives CDR1 MGHDK, CDR2 SYGVNS. V was cut by 5 bases and J by 6 bases, with 16 bases left in between. The CDR3 protein is CASSPYREGHGYTF. CDR3 nucleotides: TGTGCCAGCAGTCCCTACAGGGAAGGTCATGGCTACACCTTC.

The chain couples TRBV28 to TRBJ1-4; a possible D gene is TRBD1 (6 bases). V was pared by 1 base and J by 13 bases, with 16 bases between. Germline-derived CDR1 and CDR2 are MDHEN and SYDVKM. The CDR3 contains 14 residues. The CDR3 region has the DNA TGTGCCAGCAGTTTATACGGCTGGGGGCAGCGACTGTTTTTT. Protein: CASSLYGWGQRLFF.

The CDR3 is CASSAYSGGLARGDTQYF. For the CDR3, the DNA is TGTGCCAGCAGTGCTTATAGCGGGGGCCTCGCACGGGGAGATACGCAGTATTTT. V and J are TRBV6-1 and TRBJ2-3, with 9 bases identical to TRBD2. V shed 4 bases and J 5 bases; nucleotides not matched to a gene: 16. The CDR3 is made up of 18 amino acids. Germline V gene data show CDR1 as MNHNS and CDR2 as SASEGT.

The chain links TRBV29-1 to TRBJ1-1; 8 bases map to TRBD1. The germline gives CDR1 SQVTM, CDR2 ANQGSEA. The J segment lost 3 bases and the V segment lost 4 bases, leaving 4 bases of the junction unmatched. The CDR3 extends over 13 amino acids. CDR3 DNA: TGCAGCGTTGGAGACAGGGGCTACACTGAAGCTTTCTTT. Protein: CSVGDRGYTEAFF.

This clone was recorded a few times. The rearrangement joins TRBV9 to TRBJ2-2; D possibly corresponds to TRBD1 (5 bases). CDR1 SGDLS and CDR2 YYNGEE come from the germline V gene. CDR3 length: 16 residues. Trimming left V 1 base short and J 1 base short, with 11 bases between. In nucleotides, the CDR3 is TGTGCCAGCAGCGTACTCGGGCAGGGGAACACCGGGGAGCTGTTTTTT. Its protein is CASSVLGQGNTGELFF.

This clone was found a few times. This chain uses TRBV7-9 with TRBJ1-1, with 10 bases aligning to TRBD1. CDR3 length: 17 amino acids. Germline CDR1 is SEHNR and CDR2 is FQNEAQ (reference sequence). The V and J ends lost 1 base and 0 bases, in that order; junction bases with no gene match: 5. DNA of the CDR3: TGTGCCAGCAGCTTAGGGACAGGGGGTCTTATGAACACTGAAGCTTTCTTT. Its protein product is CASSLGTGGLMNTEAFF.

The V and J genes are TRBV5-1 and TRBJ2-5; TRBD1 might be the D (5 bases). The CDR3 runs to 14 residues. V was trimmed by 0 bases and J by 2 bases, leaving 8 bases between them. Germline assignment: CDR1 SGHRS and CDR2 YFSETQ. The CDR3 coding sequence is TGCGCCAGCAGCTTGGTTCAGGGACAAGAGACCCAGTACTTC. Protein product: CASSLVQGQETQYF.

This clone was detected only a few times. The chain is built from TRBV5-8 and TRBJ1-3, with a tentative D call TRBD1 (6 bases). V was clipped by 5 bases and J by 2 bases, with 11 bases between them. This CDR3 comprises 14 residues. Germline V gene sequence: CDR1 SGHTS, CDR2 YDEGEE. CDR3 in amino acids: CASRQGSAGNTIYF. For the CDR3, the DNA is TGTGCCAGCAGGCAGGGGAGTGCTGGAAACACCATATATTTT.

This sequence joins TRBV10-2 and TRBJ2-3; TRBD1 matches 8 bases. Unmatched junction bases numbered 14, after V lost 4 bases and J lost 11 bases. Germline loops: CDR1 WSHSY, CDR2 SAAADI. The CDR3 is 15 amino acids. CDR3 loop: CASSGGQGRVSRQYF. DNA for the CDR3: TGCGCCAGCAGTGGAGGACAGGGACGGGTTTCGAGGCAGTATTTT.

This clone was seen only a few times. The chain is built from TRBV5-4 and TRBJ2-1, with TRBD1 as a possible D gene (5 bases). This CDR3 is 13 amino acids long. CDR1 is SGHNT and CDR2 is YYREEE in the germline V gene (reference sequence). V was pared by 4 bases and J by 9 bases, with 14 bases between. In DNA form, the CDR3 reads TGTGCCAGCAGCCCGCCCAGGGTTAGTGAGCAGTTCTTC. It yields the protein CASSPPRVSEQFF. Full variable domain (remainder filled in from reference TRBV5-4 and TRBJ2-1): ETGVTQSPTHLIKTRGQQVTLRCSSQSGHNTVSWYQQALGQGPQFIFQYYREEENGRGNFPPRFSGLQFPNYSSELNVNALELDDSALYLCASSPPRVSEQFFGPGTRLTVL.

The chain recombines TRBV28 with TRBJ2-7; TRBD1 matches at 10 bases. CDR1 is MDHEN, CDR2 SYDVKM, per germline. The trim removed 6 bases at V and 2 bases at J, leaving 10 bases unmatched. There are 16 residues in the CDR3. Here the CDR3 reads CASSSAGTGETYEQYF. The CDR3, as DNA: TGTGCCAGCAGCAGTGCCGGGACAGGGGAAACCTACGAGCAGTACTTC.

The sample holds a few counts of this clone. The gene calls are TRBV10-3 and TRBJ1-1; TRBD1 matches at 7 bases. The V gene's germline CDR1 is ENHRY and CDR2 SYGVKD. The CDR3 length is 14 residues. V dropped 7 bases and J dropped 0; count of bases not matched to a gene: 5. The CDR3 DNA is TGTGCCATCAAAACAGGGGACATGAACACTGAAGCTTTCTTT. Residues: CAIKTGDMNTEAFF.

The table lists this clone with a few counts. The rearrangement uses TRBV14 and TRBJ1-4; 8 nucleotides align to TRBD1. V trimming: 4 bases; J trimming: 4 bases; junction bases outside the gene matches: 5. Germline values: CDR1 SGHDN, CDR2 FVKESK. The CDR3 has 15 amino acids. CDR3 bases: TGTGCCAGCAGCCCCCGGACAGGGTTTAATGAAAAACTGTTTTTT. This encodes CASSPRTGFNEKLFF.

Only a few counts were recorded for this clone. The chain has TRBV5-8 and TRBJ1-1, with D tentatively TRBD1 (5 bases). V lost 2 bases, J lost 5 bases, and 10 bases lay in between. The CDR3 is 13 residues long. Germline V gene data show CDR1 as SGHTS and CDR2 as YDEGEE. CDR3 in DNA: TGTGCCAGCAGCTTTCGCAGGGCGACTGAAGCTTTCTTT. It codes for CASSFRRATEAFF.

The V gene is TRBV27, the J gene TRBJ2-2; D might be TRBD1 (6 bases). V dropped 5 bases and J dropped 0 bases, with 13 bases sitting between them. The CDR3 covers 16 residues. Germline-derived CDR1 and CDR2 are MNHEY and SMNVEV (reference sequence). The CDR3 bases are TGTGCCAGCAGTATACAGGGACGTGCGAACACCGGGGAGCTGTTTTTT. Translating it yields CASSIQGRANTGELFF.